The 3 T cell receptor beta chains below were found in one sample sequenced in a study of blood T cell repertoires in COVID-19. Measured with immunoSEQ multiplex PCR; TCRdb has only the in-frame clones, and not every one. The table shows roughly 400,000 clones, with more than 70% occurring only once. Sequenced material: peripheral blood. These receptors all stem from a woman aged 55-69 years with COVID-19, enrolled during active disease.

This rearrangement joins TRBV7-2 to TRBJ1-2; TRBD1 matches 7 bases. Germline V lookup: CDR1 SGHTA, CDR2 FQGNSA. The CDR3 covers 13 residues. V was clipped by 5 bases and J by 8 bases; unmatched bases: 8. CDR3 sequence: CASSTHRGVGYTF. In DNA form, the CDR3 reads TGTGCCAGCAGCACACACAGGGGAGTAGGCTACACCTTC.

The chain combines TRBV13 with TRBJ2-1, with TRBD1 identical over 10 bases. The CDR3 runs to 15 residues. The J segment lost 4 bases and the V segment lost 5 bases, leaving 5 bases of the junction unmatched. Germline CDR1 reads PRHDT; CDR2 reads FYEKMQ (reference sequence). The CDR3 bases are TGTGCCAGCAGCCCCCGGGACAGGGGATACAATGAGCAGTTCTTC. Protein sequence: CASSPRDRGYNEQFF.

The V gene is TRBV29-1, the J gene TRBJ1-1, with 9 positions matching TRBD1. There are 14 residues in the CDR3. Trimming at V came to 5 bases and at J to 3 bases, leaving 7 bases not matched to a gene. Germline values: CDR1 SQVTM, CDR2 ANQGSEA. The CDR3 nucleotides are TGCAGCGTTTGGGACAGGGAGATGGACACTGAAGCTTTCTTT. As protein: CSVWDREMDTEAFF.